These 3 T cell receptor beta chains were all obtained from the same sample, sequenced in a study of blood T cell repertoires in COVID-19. Only in-frame clones appear in the TCRdb table, and some are missing; sequencing was by immunoSEQ multiplex PCR. The table includes over 250,000 clones, 88% detected once. Sequencing used peripheral blood. These receptors all come from a woman in her seventies with COVID-19, enrolled during active disease.

The gene calls are TRBV11-3 and TRBJ2-1; D is possibly TRBD2 (5 bases). CDR3 length: 13 residues. Germline values: CDR1 SGHNT, CDR2 YENEEA. The V end lost 5 bases, the J end lost 9 bases, and 14 bases lay between the germline ends. CDR3 DNA: TGTGCCAGCAGCCGACAAGCTAGCACTGAGCAGTTCTTC. As protein: CASSRQASTEQFF.

This clone came up once. The chain employs TRBV27 and TRBJ2-7, with 11 bases identical to TRBD2. Trimming took 5 bases from V and 4 from J; bases not matched to a gene: 7. This CDR3 has 15 amino acids. Germline V gene lookup returns CDR1 MNHEY and CDR2 SMNVEV (reference sequence). CDR3 in amino acids: CASSPGTSGQYEQYF. The CDR3 region has the DNA TGTGCCAGCAGTCCGGGGACTAGCGGACAATACGAGCAGTACTTC.

The chain carries TRBV14 and TRBJ2-3; D call uncertain. CDR3 length: 16 residues. Germline V gene data show CDR1 as SGHDN and CDR2 as FVKESK. The V gene lost 0 bases and the J gene lost 2 bases, with 12 bases spanning the gap. The CDR3 loop is CASSQDRDTYTDTQYF. Here the CDR3 DNA reads TGTGCCAGCAGCCAAGATCGAGACACTTACACAGATACGCAGTATTTT.